One and the same sample provided the 23 T cell receptor beta chains below, sequenced in a study of a mutant IDH1 vaccine in newly diagnosed glioma. The time point here: week 35, safety follow-up. The investigators gave 300 ug of mutant IDH1 20-mer peptide in each vaccine dose, together with topical imiquimod. Sequenced by immunoSEQ multiplex PCR; TCRdb stores in-frame clones only, minus some. The data contain 30,000 to 40,000 clones, approximately 82% of them seen just once; the ten biggest clones take up less than 8.5%. Their recognized antigens are unknown. The specimen comprised PBMCs, sampled from a glioma patient whose treatment included an IDH1 peptide vaccine. The receptors stem from a woman aged 18-29 years with glioma.

This clone was detected a few times. The chain employs TRBV19 and TRBJ1-2, with D perhaps TRBD1 (6 bases). CDR3 length equals 13 residues. Germline-derived CDR1 and CDR2 are LNHDA and SQIVND (reference sequence). The V end was cut by 1 base, the J end by 7 bases, with 10 bases between. The CDR3 here is CASSIGGRGGYTF. The DNA of the CDR3 is TGTGCCAGTAGTATAGGGGGGCGGGGTGGCTACACCTTC.

This sequence joins TRBV14 and TRBJ1-1, with a possible D match to TRBD1 (6 bases). V lost 10 bases and J 5 bases, leaving 17 bases between the germline ends. CDR3 length: 13 residues. Germline CDR1 is SGHDN and CDR2 is FVKESK. The CDR3 coding sequence is TGTGCCACACAAGCAGGGGTGCGAACTGAAGCTTTCTTT. Translating it yields CATQAGVRTEAFF. Supplemented by reference TRBV14 and TRBJ1-1, the full variable domain reads EAGVTQFPSHSVIEKGQTVTLRCDPISGHDNLYWYRRVMGKEIKFLLHFVKESKQDESGMPNNRFLAERTGGTYSTLKVQPAELEDSGVYFCATQAGVRTEAFFGQGTRLTVV.

V usage is TRBV5-4 and J usage is TRBJ2-5; D not resolved. V was shortened by 4 bases and J by 5 bases, with 9 bases between the two germline ends. The CDR3 has 12 residues. Germline lookup yields CDR1 SGHNT and CDR2 YYREEE (reference sequence). The CDR3 DNA follows: TGTGCCAGCAGCCTACTCCCGGAGACCCAGTACTTC. Translated, it gives CASSLLPETQYF.

The chain carries TRBV6-1 and TRBJ2-5; possibly TRBD2 for D (6 bases). This CDR3 comprises 13 residues. Trimming removed 6 bases at V and 2 bases at J, with 10 bases between. Germline values: CDR1 MNHNS, CDR2 SASEGT. The CDR3 reads CASSLGLQETQYF. The CDR3 region has the DNA TGTGCCAGCAGCCTGGGACTTCAAGAGACCCAGTACTTC.

The V call is TRBV11-2, the J call TRBJ2-7; D might be TRBD2 (6 bases). The CDR3 is 13 residues long. CDR1 is SGHAT and CDR2 is FQNNGV in the germline V gene. V gave up 4 bases and J gave up 4 bases, with 11 bases separating them. The CDR3 region has the DNA TGTGCCAGCAGCTCAGGCCGGGAGTACGAGCAGTACTTC. This codes for CASSSGREYEQYF.

The chain joins TRBV10-3 to TRBJ1-1, with 7 bases fitting TRBD1. Losses at the gene ends were 6 bases for V and 0 bases for J; bases not matched to a gene: 7. The CDR3 runs 15 residues. Germline V gene data show CDR1 as ENHRY and CDR2 as SYGVKD. CDR3 sequence reads: CAISPGTAMNTEAFF. CDR3 bases: TGTGCCATCAGCCCCGGGACAGCAATGAACACTGAAGCTTTCTTT.

This chain uses TRBV13 with TRBJ2-5, with D unclear. The J call could be wrong; TRBJ2-7 is a better fit for the DNA end. CDR1 is PRHDT and CDR2 is FYEKMQ in the germline V gene (reference sequence). The CDR3 length is 14 residues. CDR3 amino acids: CASSLGGYVYEQYF. The CDR3 DNA is TGTGCCAGCAGCTTAGGAGGTTACGTCTACGAGCAGTACTTC.

This clone was seen more than once but under ten times. The chain carries TRBV5-4 and TRBJ1-2, with unresolved D. Germline V gives CDR1 SGHNT, CDR2 YYREEE (reference sequence). This CDR3 has 14 amino acids. The V end lost 5 bases, the J end lost 1 base, and 12 bases lay between the germline ends. CDR3 DNA sequence: TGTGCCAGCAGTACCCCTGACCGTAACTATGGCTACACCTTC. Translating gives CASSTPDRNYGYTF.

Only one count was recorded for this clone. The V gene is TRBV19, the J gene TRBJ1-5; the D is unclear. Germline V lookup: CDR1 LNHDA, CDR2 SQIVND (reference sequence). The CDR3 spans 14 residues. With 3 bases removed from V and 3 bases from J, the gap between germline ends came to 9 bases. The CDR3 sequence is CASSIGGPNQPQHF. The CDR3 DNA reads as TGTGCCAGTAGTATTGGCGGGCCCAATCAGCCCCAGCATTTT. Based on the CDR3 plus reference TRBV19 and TRBJ1-5, the full variable domain is DGGITQSPKYLFRKEGQNVTLSCEQNLNHDAMYWYRQDPGQGLRLIYYSQIVNDFQKGDIAEGYSVSREKKESFPLTVTSAQKNPTAFYLCASSIGGPNQPQHFGDGTRLSIL.

V and J are TRBV11-3 and TRBJ2-7; possibly TRBD1 for D (6 bases). Trimming removed 4 bases at V and 4 bases at J, with 11 bases between. Per germline, CDR1 SGHNT and CDR2 YENEEA. The CDR3 sequence is 13 residues long. The CDR3 sequence: CASSSDSIYEQYF. CDR3 bases: TGTGCCAGCAGCTCGGACAGTATATACGAGCAGTACTTC.

The chain combines TRBV4-3 with TRBJ1-1; D possibly corresponds to TRBD1 (6 bases). The CDR3 runs to 16 residues. Trimming removed 1 base at V and 1 base at J, with 13 bases between. In germline, CDR1 is LGHNA, CDR2 YSLEER. The CDR3 DNA sequence: TGCGCCAGCAGCCAAGCCCCGGACAGAACGAACACTGAAGCTTTCTTT. Amino acid sequence: CASSQAPDRTNTEAFF.

CDR3 amino acids: CASSFSQIGTSHTEQYF. CDR3 nucleotide sequence: TGTGCCAGCAGTTTCTCCCAAATAGGGACTAGTCATACCGAGCAGTACTTC. The chain is built from TRBV27 and TRBJ2-7, with 8 bases aligning to TRBD2. Germline lookup yields CDR1 MNHEY and CDR2 SMNVEV (reference sequence). V gave up 3 bases and J gave up 6 bases; unmatched junction bases: 16. This CDR3 has 17 amino acids.

The chain uses TRBV5-6 and TRBJ2-5; D gene ambiguous. The J call may be wrong; the DNA end is better matched by TRBJ2-7. The CDR3 runs to 13 residues. Looked up from germline, CDR1 is SGHDT and CDR2 is YYEEEE. CDR3 sequence (DNA): TGTGCCAGCAGCTTCTCGCAGGCGGCCGAGCAGTACTTC. It translates to CASSFSQAAEQYF.

This chain uses TRBV5-8 with TRBJ2-1; D is unresolved. Per germline, CDR1 SGHTS and CDR2 YDEGEE. With 2 bases removed from V and 6 bases from J, the gap between germline ends came to 9 bases. The CDR3 has 13 residues. The CDR3 bases are TGTGCCAGCAGCTTTCTACTCGGCAATGAGCAGTTCTTC. It specifies CASSFLLGNEQFF.

V and J are TRBV4-1 and TRBJ1-5; TRBD1 agrees at 10 bases. J gave up 3 bases and V 5 bases, and 10 bases lay outside the gene matches. Germline V lookup: CDR1 MGHRA, CDR2 YSYEKL. The CDR3 spans 17 residues. The CDR3, as DNA: TGCGCCAGCAGCACGAACCTGGGACAGGGGTACAATCAGCCCCAGCATTTT. Its translation is CASSTNLGQGYNQPQHF.

J is TRBJ2-1 and V is TRBV7-6; 11 bases fit TRBD2. The CDR3 contains 18 residues. V trimming: 3 bases; J trimming: 4 bases; junction bases outside the gene matches: 11. Germline V lookup: CDR1 SGHVS, CDR2 FNYEAQ. The CDR3 bases are TGTGCCAGCAGCTTTACGGGGGCTAGCGGGGGGTATTACAATGAGCAGTTCTTC. This gives the protein CASSFTGASGGYYNEQFF.

The rearrangement links TRBV7-6 to TRBJ1-2, with 8 bases fitting TRBD1. The germline V gene has CDR1 SGHVS and CDR2 FNYEAQ. The CDR3 length is 14 residues. V lost 5 bases to trimming and J lost 7 bases; unmatched junction nucleotides: 9. The CDR3 sequence is CASSPRTGLGGYTF. In nucleotides, the CDR3 is TGTGCCAGCAGCCCTCGGACAGGGTTGGGTGGCTACACCTTC.

The table lists this clone with a few counts. The chain has TRBV19 and TRBJ1-1; the D is unclear. Germline V gene sequence: CDR1 LNHDA, CDR2 SQIVND (reference sequence). Trimming pared 4 bases from V and 7 bases from J, leaving 10 bases between. The CDR3 extends over 12 amino acids. The CDR3 DNA is TGTGCCAGTAGTAAAGAAAGACTTGAAGCTTTCTTT. Translated: CASSKERLEAFF.

The genes are TRBV5-6 and TRBJ2-5; TRBD2 agrees at 7 bases. The germline V gene encodes CDR1 SGHDT and CDR2 YYEEEE. This CDR3 has 15 residues. The V and J ends lost 1 base and 2 bases, in that order; junction bases with no gene match: 5. Written as DNA, the CDR3 is TGTGCCAGCAGCTTGCCTAGCGGTACGCAAGAGACCCAGTACTTC. Translation: CASSLPSGTQETQYF.

The rearrangement uses TRBV27 and TRBJ2-3; 9 bases are a match to TRBD2. Germline V gives CDR1 MNHEY, CDR2 SMNVEV (reference sequence). V shed 0 bases, J shed 4 bases, and the junction held 2 bases outside the gene matches. CDR3 length equals 15 residues. As DNA, the CDR3 is TGTGCCAGCAGTTTATCTAGCGGGGGAGCAGATACGCAGTATTTT. This gives the protein CASSLSSGGADTQYF.

The chain has TRBV2 and TRBJ1-5; the D is unclear. Germline CDR1 reads SNHLY; CDR2 reads FYNNEI. Trimming cost V 3 bases and J 3 bases, with 6 bases left between them. The length of the CDR3 is 13 residues. The CDR3 protein is CASSEELNQPQHF. As DNA, the CDR3 is TGTGCCAGCAGTGAGGAACTCAATCAGCCCCAGCATTTT.

V usage is TRBV7-9 and J usage is TRBJ2-1; D is ambiguous. Trimming took 10 bases from V and 5 from J, leaving 18 bases between them. Germline assignment: CDR1 SEHNR and CDR2 FQNEAQ (reference sequence). There are 14 residues in the CDR3. CDR3 DNA: TGTGCCAACTCCCCACCGGCAGCTAACAATGAGCAGTTCTTC. Its protein is CANSPPAANNEQFF.

The rearrangement joins TRBV5-1 to TRBJ1-1; a weak D match, TRBD1 (6 bases). CDR3 length: 18 residues. Trimming stripped 0 bases from V and 1 base from J, with 19 bases between. Per the germline V gene, CDR1 is SGHRS and CDR2 is YFSETQ. The CDR3 loop is CASSLVGGQGGGNTEAFF. CDR3 in DNA: TGCGCCAGCAGCTTGGTCGGGGGCCAGGGAGGAGGGAACACTGAAGCTTTCTTT.